The source of this T cell receptor (beta chain) is a study of T cell responses to AZD1222 COVID-19 vaccine. Study results and limitations: The donor cohort was predominantly white British with a female majority, and clonal diversity may have been underestimated. Repertoires in all cases were sampled only once the peak T cell response had passed. The study identified only five to seven AZD1222 recipients as seropositive at baseline.

For this clone: As yet, its antigen is unknown.

CDR3 length: 16 residues. Deletions cut 8 bases from V and 4 bases from J, with 23 bases between. CDR1 LNHDA and CDR2 SQIVND come from the germline V gene (reference sequence). Method: immunoSEQ multiplex PCR; TCRdb's copy keeps in-frame clones and lacks some. This table holds some 91,000 clones, roughly nine tenths found once. The chain carries TRBV19 and TRBJ1-2, with no clear D. The specimen was peripheral blood, collected on day 0 of AZD1222 vaccination. The sequence was obtained from an adult in good health. In DNA, the CDR3 is TGTGCCAGTCTGTCGAGGGAGATGGGTTCCGCCTATGGCTACACCTTC. Translation gives CASLSREMGSAYGYTF.